This is a list of T cell receptor beta chains from one sample in a study of tumour-infiltrating T cells in Burkitt lymphoma. Here immunoSEQ multiplex PCR was the method, and the copy in TCRdb shows in-frame clones only, minus some. The data contain fewer than 5,500 clones, about 88% of them seen just once; the ten biggest clones take up roughly 13%. Sequenced input: tumor tissue. These receptors all stem from a human donor with diffuse large B-cell lymphoma. Some clones in this sample may be carry-over from other donors' samples. Both conserved end residues are part of each CDR3. Each record gives: D gene, clone size, J gene, V gene, CDR3 DNA, CDR3 protein. The D gene is left open where the match is weak. Rows may omit the clone size; those that give it use once, few, many or a size class.

d_gene: -
abundance: -
j_gene: TRBJ1-1
v_gene: TRBV18
CDR3nt: TGTGCCAGCTCACCTTGGCAGACAGCCCACACTGAAGCTTTCTTT
CDR3aa: CASSPWQTAHTEAFF

d_gene: -
abundance: -
j_gene: TRBJ1-4
v_gene: TRBV28
CDR3nt: TGTGCCAGCAGTTTATTTGGCGGTAAAGCTGAAAAACTGTTTTTT
CDR3aa: CASSLFGGKAEKLFF

d_gene: TRBD1
abundance: -
j_gene: TRBJ1-5
v_gene: TRBV5-6
CDR3nt: TGTGCCAGCAGCTTAGACAGGGGAATCCTCGGAGGGCCCCAGCATTTT
CDR3aa: CASSLDRGILGGPQHF

d_gene: -
abundance: -
j_gene: TRBJ2-3
v_gene: TRBV6-1
CDR3nt: TGTGCCAGCAGTGAAGCTACAGATACGCAGTATTTT
CDR3aa: CASSEATDTQYF

d_gene: -
abundance: once
j_gene: TRBJ1-2
v_gene: TRBV29-1
CDR3nt: TGCAGCGTTGTTACGCCAACCGAGGGCTACACCTTC
CDR3aa: CSVVTPTEGYTF

d_gene: -
abundance: few
j_gene: TRBJ1-2
v_gene: TRBV28
CDR3nt: TGTGCCAGCAGTTTTTCCTTCGGGGCCAGCGGGTCTTTC
CDR3aa: CASSFSFGASGSF

d_gene: -
abundance: -
j_gene: TRBJ1-1
v_gene: TRBV27
CDR3nt: TGTGCCAGCAGAGGCCAGGAGGGGTCTTGGGCTTTCTTT
CDR3aa: CASRGQEGSWAFF

d_gene: -
abundance: -
j_gene: TRBJ1-1
v_gene: TRBV27
CDR3nt: TGTGCCAGCAGTCGGAAGGAGAGCACTGAAGCTTTCTTT
CDR3aa: CASSRKESTEAFF

d_gene: TRBD2
abundance: -
j_gene: TRBJ2-7
v_gene: TRBV30
CDR3nt: TGTGCCTGGGGGACTAGCGTCTACGAGCAGTACTTC
CDR3aa: CAWGTSVYEQYF

d_gene: -
abundance: -
j_gene: TRBJ1-6
v_gene: TRBV13
CDR3nt: TGTGCCAGCAGCCCCGAGGGACGGTATAATTCACCCCTCCACTTT
CDR3aa: CASSPEGRYNSPLHF

d_gene: -
abundance: -
j_gene: TRBJ1-2
v_gene: TRBV27
CDR3nt: TGTGCCAGCAGTAAGGACAGTCTCCATGGCTACACCTTC
CDR3aa: CASSKDSLHGYTF

d_gene: -
abundance: -
j_gene: TRBJ2-4
v_gene: TRBV29-1
CDR3nt: TGCAGCGTTTCAGAAGGCGGAAACATTCAGTACTTC
CDR3aa: CSVSEGGNIQYF

d_gene: -
abundance: -
j_gene: TRBJ1-2
v_gene: TRBV20-1
CDR3nt: TGCAGTGCCAGTGATACTAGCTACACCTTC
CDR3aa: CSASDTSYTF

d_gene: -
abundance: -
j_gene: TRBJ1-5
v_gene: TRBV20-1
CDR3nt: TGCAGTGCTGCAGCTAATCAGCCCCAGCATTTT
CDR3aa: CSAAANQPQHF

d_gene: -
abundance: -
j_gene: TRBJ1-5
v_gene: TRBV7-9
CDR3nt: TGTGCCAGCAGCTTGAGGGGGGATCAGCCCCAGCATTTT
CDR3aa: CASSLRGDQPQHF

d_gene: -
abundance: -
j_gene: TRBJ2-3
v_gene: TRBV4-2
CDR3nt: TGTGCCAGCAGCCAAGTGGCCCGTTCTAGCACAGATACGCAGTATTTT
CDR3aa: CASSQVARSSTDTQYF

d_gene: -
abundance: -
j_gene: TRBJ2-1
v_gene: TRBV25-1
CDR3nt: TGTGCCAGCAGTCCATACCAGAGACAGAGTGAGCAGTTCTTC
CDR3aa: CASSPYQRQSEQFF

d_gene: -
abundance: -
j_gene: TRBJ1-1
v_gene: TRBV27
CDR3nt: TGTGCCAGCAGTTTTGGGTCGGACACTGAAGCTTTCTTT
CDR3aa: CASSFGSDTEAFF